These 10 T cell receptor beta chains came from one sample sequenced in a study of T cells after yellow fever vaccination. TCRdb passed the 5' RACE reads through MiXCR, listing each CDR3 protein once. The sample consists of 120,000 or so distinct CDR3 sequences, roughly 6.8% of them appearing once. Specimen: CD4+ T cells sorted from PBMCs, collected roughly 47 days after the first yellow fever vaccination. The receptor source for this set is a man younger than 35 who received the YFV17D yellow fever vaccine.

This clonotype was found many times. The chain joins TRBV12-3 or TRBV12-4 to TRBJ1-4, with 8 nucleotides matching TRBD1. V was clipped by 6 bases and J by 7 bases; unmatched bases: 7. This CDR3 is 14 amino acids long. The CDR3 region has the DNA TGTGCCAGCAGAACCGGGACAGGATTTGAAAAACTGTTTTTT. It is translated as CASRTGTGFEKLFF.

In this sample, this clonotype turned up many times. The rearrangement joins TRBV19 to TRBJ1-1, with 7 nucleotides matching TRBD1. V lost 6 bases, J lost 4 bases, and 11 bases stayed unmatched. This CDR3 region has 15 residues. Germline CDR1 reads LNHDA; CDR2 reads SQIVND (reference sequence). The CDR3 nucleotides are TGTGCCAGTAGAGAGGGGGCGATGCGCTTCACTGAAGCTTTCTTT. Residues: CASREGAMRFTEAFF.

This clonotype was counted at least ten times. This chain uses TRBV6-1 with TRBJ2-2; TRBD2 is a possible D gene (5 bases). The CDR3 is made up of 18 amino acids. CDR1 is MNHNS and CDR2 is SASEGT in the germline V gene. V lost 5 bases and J lost 4, with 23 bases in between. CDR3 in amino acids: CASSRVVPRLAGTGELFF. The CDR3 DNA sequence: TGTGCCAGCAGTAGAGTGGTCCCAAGGCTAGCAGGCACCGGGGAGCTGTTTTTT.

A few counts support this clonotype. The V call is TRBV12-3 or TRBV12-4, the J call TRBJ2-3; D unclear. V lost 6 bases, J lost 4 bases, and 23 bases lay in between. This CDR3 is built from 17 residues. CDR3 in DNA: TGTGCCAGCAGCCTTCCTCGACTCAGTGGGGTGGCAGATACGCAGTATTTT. It translates to CASSLPRLSGVADTQYF.

This clonotype has ten or more counts. The gene calls are TRBV6-1 and TRBJ2-7; D is ambiguous. The CDR3 totals 14 residues. Germline V gene data show CDR1 as MNHNS and CDR2 as SASEGT. V was trimmed by 5 bases and J by 3 bases, leaving 14 bases between them. The CDR3 coding sequence is TGTGCCAGCAGTCCCAACCGACAAAACTACGAGCAGTACGTC. This gives the protein CASSPNRQNYEQYV.

A few counts support this clonotype. This rearrangement joins TRBV6-1 to TRBJ1-6; 7 bases are shared with TRBD1. Germline lookup yields CDR1 MNHNS and CDR2 SASEGT. V shed 6 bases, J shed 6 bases, and the junction held 14 bases outside the gene matches. There are 17 residues in the CDR3. The CDR3 here is CASSPTTGQSLNSPLHF. CDR3 sequence (DNA): TGTGCCAGCAGCCCCACCACGGGACAGAGCCTTAATTCACCCCTCCACTTT.

The rearrangement uses TRBV5-5 and TRBJ1-4; D not resolved. Germline CDR1 SGHKS, CDR2 YYEKEE (reference sequence). The ends were cut back, 0 bases at V and 5 bases at J, with 11 bases in the middle. This CDR3 comprises 15 residues. The CDR3 sequence is CASSLAGRSNEKLFF. In DNA, the CDR3 is TGTGCCAGCAGCTTGGCGGGCAGAAGCAATGAAAAACTGTTTTTT.

At least ten counts were recorded for this clonotype. At one end the junction does not follow the germline gene, possibly because of a read error. The CDR3, as DNA: TGTGCCAGCAGTCAAGTGGCGGGGGGCTTATACATTCAGTACTTC. It specifies CASSQVAGGLYIQYF. V and J are TRBV14 and TRBJ2-4; 8 nucleotides align to TRBD2. Per germline, CDR1 SGHDN and CDR2 FVKESK. This CDR3 has 15 amino acids.

This clonotype showed up many times. The J gene is TRBJ1-2, the V gene TRBV7-2; tentatively, D is TRBD1 (5 bases). V lost 5 bases, J lost 8 bases, and 18 bases lay in between. The CDR3 covers 14 residues. Germline loops: CDR1 SGHTA, CDR2 FQGNSA. CDR3 amino acids: CASSVDSTARGYTF. Here the CDR3 DNA reads TGTGCCAGCAGCGTGGATTCGACAGCAAGGGGCTACACCTTC. Full variable domain (outside the CDR3, taken from reference TRBV7-2 and TRBJ1-2): GAGVSQSPSNKVTEKGKDVELRCDPISGHTALYWYRQSLGQGLEFLIYFQGNSAPDKSGLPSDRFSAERTGGSVSTLTIQRTQQEDSAVYLCASSVDSTARGYTFGSGTRLTVV.

A few counts support this clonotype. The genes are TRBV5-4 and TRBJ1-6, with 8 nucleotides matching TRBD1. Germline lookup yields CDR1 SGHNT and CDR2 YYREEE (reference sequence). The trim removed 0 bases at V and 9 bases at J, leaving 8 bases unmatched. This CDR3 has 16 residues. This CDR3 reads CASSLAQGATRSPLHF. The CDR3 nucleotides are TGTGCCAGCAGCTTGGCCCAGGGGGCGACTCGTTCACCCCTCCACTTT.